This TCR beta chain originates from a study of cytomegalovirus exposure and HLA in healthy donors. The study, taken as a whole, reports: The classifier, whose performance was assessed in both the original and validation cohorts, reportedly diagnosed cytomegalovirus status with high specificity and sensitivity. A reported reduction in N-insertions relative to the 666-donor mean was seen in an Asian-associated ancestry cluster in a later analysis. Reports state that TCR beta sequences accurately predicted most subjects' HLA-A and HLA-B alleles.

On this clone itself: As yet, its antigen is unknown.

The CDR3 contains 12 residues. Germline CDR1 SGHDT, CDR2 YYEEEE. Trimming took 4 bases from V and 0 from J, leaving 5 bases between them. This PCR relied on a set of 60 Vbeta primers and 13 Jbeta primers. The protocol was immunoSEQ multiplex PCR, while the TCRdb copy is restricted to in-frame clones and leaves out a portion. The top ten hold 6.3% of the sample, which has about 160,000 clones, around 80% seen once. Material for sequencing was PBMCs. This chain links TRBV5-6 with TRBJ2-7; D uncertain. This clonotype originated in a male donor in good health and CMV-seropositive. The CDR3 coding sequence is TGTGCCAGCAGCCTCAGCTCCTACGAGCAGTACTTC. Protein sequence: CASSLSSYEQYF.